The clone carrying this TCR beta chain came up once. Its matching antigen is unknown. This sample was taken from a study of blood T cells in healthy people across ages. The use of a sample-barcoded 5' primer and a J-beta primer mix characterized a second PCR of 7 to 11 cycles. Each of the samples gave a minimum of 2.5 million paired-end reads that contained CDR3. Via MiXCR, TCRdb re-called the 5' RACE reads, giving one row per CDR3 protein. The table lists approximately 1.5 million distinct CDR3 sequences, approximately 43% of them singletons, with more than 4% in the top ten. General observations from the study: For the donors, CMV status was unknown and possibly confounded expanded clonotype changes. As age increased, TCR beta diversity per million T cells fell in a roughly linear fashion.

Germline V gene lookup returns CDR1 LGHDT and CDR2 YNNKEL (reference sequence). The CDR3 is made up of 17 amino acids. Trimming cost V 2 bases and J 4 bases; bases outside gene matches: 8. Collection of 8.5 to 10 milliliters of peripheral blood was performed for each donor. The source is a woman between 18 and 30 years old in good health. Sequencing input: blood. V gene TRBV3-1 combines with J gene TRBJ2-1, with 10 bases aligning to TRBD2. The DNA for the CDR3 is TGTGCCAGCAGCCAACTGTGGATAGCGGGGGGATACAATGAGCAGTTCTTC. It translates to CASSQLWIAGGYNEQFF.